This record covers a single T cell receptor (beta chain). In the study's own analysis: Estimation of nucleated cell counts relied on the amplification of reference gene primers. Using immunoSEQ multiplex PCR, the repertoire was profiled, and TCRdb retains in-frame clones only, with some absent. V, J and clone size are those of that table, while D and trimming were read from the DNA. The data hold hundreds of thousands of clones, with about 90% observed a single time. The data are from a study of blood T cell repertoires in COVID-19. Overall study context: Sources were T cells, B-cell-depleted T cells, or PBMCs; the material itself was cDNA or gDNA.

The Seattle site enrolled patients during active infection and followed them longitudinally. Germline V lookup: CDR1 LGHNA, CDR2 YSLEER. This CDR3 has 15 residues. V lost 1 base to trimming and J lost 1 base, with 7 bases between them. Material for sequencing was peripheral blood. V gene TRBV4-3 combines with J gene TRBJ1-4; no clear D. The source of this sequence is a woman aged 25 to 39 with COVID-19, enrolled during active disease. CDR3 DNA sequence: TGCGCCAGCAGCCAAGTTGGCAGAACTAATGAAAAACTGTTTTTT. Amino acid sequence: CASSQVGRTNEKLFF.